Here is one TCR beta chain with its context. Its binding antigen is unknown. Base qualities were left out, and no much larger clone turns up one base away. Per the germline V gene (reference sequence), SEHNR is the CDR1 and FQNEAQ is the CDR2. Taken from cysteine to phenylalanine, the CDR3 has 15 residues. Left in the record is the CDR3 DNA by itself, 45 bases read in frame from the first base. V trim: 6 bases; J trim: 7 bases; unmatched bases: 11. Libraries were built with the immunoSEQ multiplex PCR assay. Sequencing was run at survey resolution with two replicates of approximately 200 ng each, for a total of approximately 400 ng of DNA per sample. Using multiplex PCR primers aimed at V and J genes, the hsTCRB kit picked up rearranged TCRB sequences in genomic DNA. The CDR3 region was amplified in a first PCR of 31 cycles using the QIAGEN Multiplex PCR Kit. Sample barcodes and Illumina adapters were added to each replicate in an 8-cycle second PCR. Pooled libraries were quantified with a QuantStudio 6 and the KAPA library quantification kit. About 16 pM of pooled libraries was sequenced on an Illumina MiSeq using 156-cycle single-end reads plus a 15-cycle index read. The authors' pipeline ran thus. Of 168,753 unique clonotypes, around 1.5% were flagged by VDJdb annotation as previously reported viral-epitope-specific clonotypes. Raw reads were processed by the immunoSEQ Data Assistant and immunoSEQ Analyzer into normalized, annotated TCRB repertoires. Clonotypes were analyzed with BioAnalyzer and version 0.6.5 of the immunarch R package. Before richness was estimated, every repertoire was downsampled to match the clone count of the smallest repertoire. Clonotypes were classified as expanded, contracted or novel by Fisher's exact tests, with novel defined as zero frequency before treatment. Significantly changed CDR3 beta sequences were clustered with GLIPH2 at simulation_depth=1000 and kmer_min_depth=3, and CDR3s shorter than five residues were left out. In TCRdb, the immuneACCESS table is reduced to in-frame sequences with V and J assigned. These tables do not hold every clone; where another copy was compared, an unresolved V gene accounts for under half, and the others remain unexplained. V, J and clone size were drawn from that table, and D and trimming were deduced from the DNA. This sample holds about 4,400 clones; about four fifths were observed only once. The ten largest account for about 18% of the sample.

This sample is part of a study of hypomethylating agent response in myelodysplastic syndrome (dated by TCRdb to the early 2020s). Regarding the study in general: The hypomethylating agent given was azacitidine in about 70% of the 11 patients and decitabine in 3 of 11 patients. Response was defined as complete response or hematologic improvement, and any patient who met neither criterion was considered a non-responder. The mutation found most frequently was TET2, which appeared in about 45% of the 11 patients. Patients had a mean age of about 76 +/- 6.4 years, and a diploid cytogenetic profile was the most common. Roughly six patients responded with complete response or hematologic improvement, and a few patients were non-responders. The cohort included about 10 male and 2 female myelodysplastic syndrome patients. What the work shows at the level of the full study, not this receptor alone: Only about a dozen patients were analyzed, so the study cohort was small. Possible recognition of novel MDS antigens by the shared GLIPH2 clusters was not confirmed, and experimental validation of that possible recognition is needed. Healthy control donors were not age-matched to MDS patients, which could have impacted the MDS versus healthy comparison. Richness, rarefaction diversity and clonality did not change significantly after hypomethylating agent treatment, across all patients or within response groups. Responders more often showed novel clonotypes emerging, while non-responders displayed more contracted clonotypes after treatment.

T-cell subsets were not sorted, so the analysis was performed on bulk bone marrow. Bone marrow from roughly 10 myelodysplastic syndrome patients, collected before and after hypomethylating agent therapy, underwent immunosequencing of the TCR beta CDR3 regions. For longitudinal repertoire tracking, a baseline bone marrow plus two to three bone marrows at different post-treatment timepoints were contributed by each patient. Genomic DNA was extracted from whole bone marrow, and quality was checked by TapeStation, NanoDrop OneC and PicoGreen assays. The TCR originated in a human donor with myelodysplastic syndrome. Recombination linked TRBV7-9 to TRBJ2-1, with TRBD2 matching 8 junction bases. Here the sequenced sample was bone marrow, taken before or after starting hypomethylating agent treatment for myelodysplastic syndrome (not recorded which). The DNA sequence is TGTGCCAGCAGGAATAGCGGGATCGGGGGGAATGAGCAGTTCTTC. This codes for CASRNSGIGGNEQFF.